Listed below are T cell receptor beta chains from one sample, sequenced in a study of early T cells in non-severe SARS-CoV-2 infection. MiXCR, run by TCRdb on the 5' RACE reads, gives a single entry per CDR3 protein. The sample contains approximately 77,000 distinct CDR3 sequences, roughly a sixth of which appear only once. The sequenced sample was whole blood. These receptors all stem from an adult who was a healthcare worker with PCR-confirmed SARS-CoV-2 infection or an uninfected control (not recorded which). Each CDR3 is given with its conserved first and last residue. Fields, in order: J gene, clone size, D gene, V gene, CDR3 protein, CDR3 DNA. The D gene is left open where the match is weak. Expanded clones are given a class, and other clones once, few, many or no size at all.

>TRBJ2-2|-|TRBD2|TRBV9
CASSWGLAVDTGELFF
TGTGCCAGCAGCTGGGGACTAGCGGTCGACACCGGGGAGCTGTTTTTT
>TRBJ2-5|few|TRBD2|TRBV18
CASSPGLGETQYF
TGTGCCAGCTCACCCGGACTAGGAGAGACCCAGTACTTC
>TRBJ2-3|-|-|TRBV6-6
CASAPADTQYF
TGTGCCAGCGCCCCCGCAGATACGCAGTATTTT
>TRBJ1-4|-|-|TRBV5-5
CASTAGTGDARVGKLFF
TGTGCCAGCACCGCAGGGACCGGTGATGCGCGAGTCGGAAAACTGTTTTTT
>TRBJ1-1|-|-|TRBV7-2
CASSSRDTEAFF
TGTGCCAGCAGCTCCAGGGACACTGAAGCTTTCTTT
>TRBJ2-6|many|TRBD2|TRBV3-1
CASSPRLAGPSGANVLTF
TGTGCCAGCAGCCCCCGTTTAGCGGGACCGTCTGGGGCCAACGTCCTGACTTTC
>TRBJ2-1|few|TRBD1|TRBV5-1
CASSLGDRVDEQFF
TGCGCCAGCAGCTTGGGTGACAGGGTGGATGAGCAGTTCTTC
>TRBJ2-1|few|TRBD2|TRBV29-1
CSAGTSGSNEQFF
TGCAGCGCGGGGACTAGCGGGAGTAATGAGCAGTTCTTC
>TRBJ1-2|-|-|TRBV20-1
CSARLRNYGYTF
TGCAGTGCTAGACTGAGGAACTATGGCTACACCTTC
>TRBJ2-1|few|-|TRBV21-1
CASSKGRSEGRYNEQFF
TGTGCCAGCAGCAAAGGGAGGTCGGAGGGGCGATACAATGAGCAGTTCTTC
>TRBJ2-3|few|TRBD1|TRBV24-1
CATSDPTGVQTDTQYF
TGTGCCACCAGTGATCCTACAGGGGTGCAGACAGATACGCAGTATTTT
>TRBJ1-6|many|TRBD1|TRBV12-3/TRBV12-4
CASSSDRAHNSPLHF
TGTGCCAGCAGTTCCGACAGGGCCCATAATTCACCCCTCCACTTT
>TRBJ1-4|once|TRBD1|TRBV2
CASSATGFNEKLFF
TGTGCCAGCAGTGCGACAGGGTTTAATGAAAAACTGTTTTTT
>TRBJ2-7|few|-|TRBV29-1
CSVVLGGTYEQYF
TGCAGCGTTGTCCTCGGAGGGACCTACGAGCAGTACTTC
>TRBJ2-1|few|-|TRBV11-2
CASSLRGDTQEQFF
TGTGCCAGCAGCTTAAGGGGGGACACCCAAGAGCAGTTCTTC
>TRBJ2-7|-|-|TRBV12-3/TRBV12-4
CASSLAWEQYF
TGTGCCAGCAGTTTAGCGTGGGAGCAGTACTTC
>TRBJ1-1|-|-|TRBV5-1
CASSPAQANTEAFF
TGCGCCAGCAGCCCCGCACAGGCGAACACTGAAGCTTTCTTT
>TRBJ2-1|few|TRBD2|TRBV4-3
CASSQDAGDTYSYNEQFF
TGCGCCAGCAGCCAAGACGCGGGAGACACCTACTCCTACAATGAGCAGTTCTTC
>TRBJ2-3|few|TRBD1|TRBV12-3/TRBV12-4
CASSLWDRGPDTQYF
TGTGCCAGCAGTTTATGGGACAGGGGTCCAGATACGCAGTATTTT
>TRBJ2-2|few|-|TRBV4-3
CASSRSVGGDTGELFF
TGCGCCAGCAGCCGATCGGTGGGAGGTGATACCGGGGAGCTGTTTTTT
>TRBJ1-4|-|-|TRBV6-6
CASSYRDGGRLFF
TGTGCCAGCAGTTACCGGGACGGAGGAAGGCTGTTTTTT
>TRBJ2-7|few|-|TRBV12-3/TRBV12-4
CASTGRNYEQYF
TGTGCCAGCACGGGCAGAAACTACGAGCAGTACTTC